This entry is about one T cell receptor (beta chain). Its target is not known. The junction departs from the called germline gene at one end, perhaps through a read error. These data originate in a study of cytomegalovirus exposure and HLA in healthy donors. Overall study context: Drawn from HLA-typed donors, 80 million to 100 million unique TCRs were held in an early data release.

PCR primers comprised 60 Vbeta and 13 Jbeta primers. The assay was immunoSEQ multiplex PCR, and TCRdb's table has in-frame clones only and misses some. This repertoire shows some 150,000 clones, around three quarters found once; its top ten account for about 2.5%. Germline CDR1 reads KGHSH; CDR2 reads LQKENI. CDR3 length: 14 amino acids. General study results and limits: Roughly uniform sequencing depth across donors was assumed, possibly incorrectly. Reportedly, fewer N-insertions than the approximately 700-donor mean appeared in an Asian-associated ancestry cluster in a later analysis.

The genes are TRBV18 and TRBJ1-1, with TRBD1 matching over 9 bases. The clonotype originates from a woman aged 50 to 60 in good health and CMV-seronegative. Sequenced: PBMCs. The CDR3 nucleotides read TGTGCCAGCTCACCGCCGGGACAGGGTGTAATCCCAAGCTTT. Translated, it gives CASSPPGQGVIPSF.